This TCR beta chain was sequenced for a study of blood T cell repertoires in COVID-19 (TCRdb year 2020). As for the study more broadly: Collaborator samples came from the United States, Italy and Spain and covered acute and convalescent phases of COVID-19. The prospective study material was composed of cDNA or gDNA derived from T cells, B-cell-depleted T cells, or PBMCs. Deeply sampled blood TCRbeta repertoires from subjects exposed to, actively infected with, or recovered from COVID-19 were included in the dataset. A freely available public database, intended as a resource for researchers studying the immune response to SARS-CoV-2, is where the repertoires were released. Samples came from the ongoing ImmuneRACE study (first 160 participants) plus 1,254 subjects from 6 global collaborators. Nearly every sample came with metadata listing a de-identified subject ID, COVID-19 status, age in years and sex. Where available, HLA class I and class II types were obtained from metadata supplied by the sample provider rather than from assay-based typing.

Beyond this particular receptor, the publication reports: Clinical and demographic metadata were provided uncurated, with the amount varying by source and participant.

TCRbeta CDR3 regions were amplified from genomic DNA using the immunoSEQ Assay, a bias-controlled multiplex PCR. In the authors' own workflow: Within the assay, amplification of reference gene primers was used to estimate how many nucleated cells each sample contained. To quantify the absolute abundance of each unique TCRbeta CDR3 rearrangement, sequence reads were collapsed and filtered. Productive Simpson clonality was computed per sample as the square root of Simpson's diversity index over productive rearrangements. TCRdb obtained this table from immuneACCESS and retained in-frame rearrangements with V and J assigned. These tables miss some clones; where compared with another copy, unresolved V genes account for less than half of the shortfall, and the remainder is unexplained. V and J calls and clone size are as listed in that table; D and trimming were resolved from the DNA. The sample includes about 43,000 clones, with over 75% observed a single time. The ten largest clones capture around 22% of the sample.

Germline trimming amounts to 6 bases on V and 4 bases on J, with 8 as the count of junction bases outside the gene matches. The CDR3 spans 15 residues, from the cysteine through the phenylalanine. Of all the DNA, just the CDR3 is kept, 45 bases in frame from base 1. CDR1 and CDR2 (MNHEY, SVGAGI) derive from the germline V gene. Of note for this clone: Its antigen is unknown. One base away there is no much larger clone; base qualities are not given.

Collaborating institutions collected whole blood in K2EDTA tubes following their own protocols. For TCRbeta analysis, collaborators shipped samples in one of three forms: frozen whole blood, isolated PBMCs, or DNA extracted from either of those sample types. This TCR was recovered from a woman aged 60 to 75 with acute or convalescent COVID-19. The V and J segments used are TRBV6-5 and TRBJ1-1; 10 bases in the middle match TRBD1. What was sequenced was peripheral blood. For the CDR3, the sequence is CASSAPDRGVTEAFF. The bases read TGTGCCAGCAGCGCTCCGGACAGGGGGGTCACTGAAGCTTTCTTT.